This T cell receptor (beta chain) was identified in a study of T cells after yellow fever vaccination. In its sample, this clonotype was seen a few times. What it recognizes is unknown. Per germline, CDR1 SGHTA and CDR2 FQGNSA. V was shortened by 5 bases and J by 4 bases, with 14 bases between the two germline ends. The CDR3 runs to 14 residues. Findings and limits, study-wide: Abundant bulk-derived clonotypes could contaminate FACS-sorted repertoires. Clonotypes appearing in both CD4 and CD8 compartments existed, and their share was small.

MiXCR, applied by TCRdb to the 5' RACE reads, yields one record per CDR3 protein. The sample contains more than 300,000 distinct CDR3 sequences, roughly 4.3% of which appear only once. This receptor was identified in a man in his late teens or twenties who received the YFV17D yellow fever vaccine. The chain uses TRBV7-2 and TRBJ1-2, with D uncertain. The sequences come from PBMCs, collected 15 days after the yellow fever booster vaccination. CDR3 nucleotides: TGTGCCAGCAGCCCCGGGGTAGGCCCCTATGGCTACACCTTC. Amino acids: CASSPGVGPYGYTF.